These 15 T cell receptor beta chains were all obtained from the same sample, sequenced in a study of human T cells and chemical hapten exposure (dated by TCRdb to the early 2020s). The receptor library was made with RACE. The data were produced on a NextSeq 500. TCRdb trimmed public reads at Q25 via fastp, called clones via MiXCR and kept in-frame beta chains. Every CDR3 protein is listed once, alongside the most common genes and DNA of its rows. The sample table lists roughly 130,000 distinct CDR3 sequences, approximately 9.5% of them with a count of one. Roughly 2% of the sample comes from the top ten. The time point label, read with the paper, signifies: healthy volunteer bleed at 2 weeks. Total RNA was isolated from unfractionated whole blood collected in Tempus Blood RNA tubes. Source material: whole blood. The receptors were sampled from a male donor in good health. Some clones in this sample may be carry-over from other donors' samples.

This clonotype was counted a few times. V is TRBV6-5 and J is TRBJ2-7; 9 bases agree with TRBD1. The CDR3 is 15 residues long. The trim removed 2 bases at V and 4 bases at J, leaving 6 bases unmatched. CDR1 MNHEY and CDR2 SVGAGI come from the germline V gene. The CDR3 loop reads CASSYDGDRVYEQYF. CDR3 DNA: TGTGCCAGCAGTTACGATGGGGACAGGGTGTACGAGCAGTACTTC.

Only a few counts were recorded for this clonotype. The chain employs TRBV27 and TRBJ2-7; possible D gene TRBD2, 7 bases. Germline-derived CDR1 and CDR2 are MNHEY and SMNVEV (reference sequence). CDR3 length equals 17 residues. V was pared by 2 bases and J by 7 bases, with 24 bases between. CDR3 residues: CASSLGGAGHRLSEQYF. The CDR3 nucleotides read TGTGCCAGCAGTTTAGGGGGGGCGGGACATCGTTTATCAGAGCAGTACTTC.

The chain employs TRBV7-2 and TRBJ1-1; possibly TRBD1 for D (5 bases). V was clipped by 5 bases and J by 0 bases, with 13 bases between them. Germline V lookup: CDR1 SGHTA, CDR2 FQGNSA. The CDR3 has 15 residues. In DNA form, the CDR3 reads TGTGCCAGCAGCGTACAGGAGCACATGAACACTGAAGCTTTCTTT. Amino acid sequence: CASSVQEHMNTEAFF.

As to this clonotype: Because the CDR3 is missing its conserved closing phenylalanine or tryptophan, this is likely a read error. This chain joins TRBV27 and TRBJ2-2; no clear D. The V gene lost 5 bases and the J gene lost 2 bases, with 3 bases spanning the gap. Germline V gene sequence: CDR1 MNHEY, CDR2 SMNVEV (reference sequence). The CDR3 spans 12 residues. CDR3: CASSVNTGELFS. CDR3 DNA sequence: TGTGCCAGCAGTGTCAACACCGGGGAGCTGTTTTCT.

This clonotype was observed a few times. This CDR3 reads CASSLARAVGDTQYF. The CDR3 DNA reads as TGTGCCAGCAGCTTAGCGCGGGCGGTTGGGGATACGCAGTATTTT. V gene TRBV7-9 combines with J gene TRBJ2-3; tentatively, D is TRBD2 (5 bases). CDR1 and CDR2 (germline): SEHNR, FQNEAQ (reference sequence). This CDR3 has 15 residues. Trimming removed 0 bases from V and 6 bases from J, with 13 bases in between.

About this clonotype itself: A much bigger clone sits one base away, suggesting this may be a read error. The chain carries TRBV7-9 and TRBJ1-6; 12 bases are a match to TRBD1. The CDR3 has 17 amino acids. Germline CDR1 is SEHNR and CDR2 is FQNEAQ (reference sequence). The CDR3 region has the DNA TGTGCCAGCAGCTTAGGAACCGGGACAGGGGGCAGTTCATCCCTCCACTTT. It specifies CASSLGTGTGGSSSLHF.

This clonotype has just a few counts. V usage is TRBV29-1 and J usage is TRBJ2-2; 9 bases line up with TRBD2. The CDR3 loop spans 14 amino acids. Germline V CDR1 and CDR2: SQVTM, ANQGSEA. Trimming cost V 7 bases and J 2 bases; bases outside gene matches: 5. CDR3 DNA sequence: TGCAGCGCCGAGACTAGCGGAAACACCGGGGAGCTGTTTTTT. Protein sequence: CSAETSGNTGELFF.

V and J are TRBV7-2 and TRBJ2-3, with 8 bases identical to TRBD2. This CDR3 contains 17 residues. V lost 4 bases, J lost 5 bases, and 14 bases stayed unmatched. Per germline, CDR1 SGHTA and CDR2 FQGNSA. The CDR3 loop reads CASSSPPFGRDLDTQYF. The CDR3 DNA follows: TGTGCCAGCAGCTCCCCCCCTTTCGGGAGGGATCTAGATACGCAGTATTTT. Combining the CDR3 with reference TRBV7-2 and TRBJ2-3 gives the whole variable domain GAGVSQSPSNKVTEKGKDVELRCDPISGHTALYWYRQSLGQGLEFLIYFQGNSAPDKSGLPSDRFSAERTGGSVSTLTIQRTQQEDSAVYLCASSSPPFGRDLDTQYFGPGTRLTVL.

The V gene is TRBV5-6, the J gene TRBJ2-1; TRBD2 is a possible D gene (6 bases). CDR3 length: 14 residues. Germline V gene lookup returns CDR1 SGHDT and CDR2 YYEEEE. The ends were cut back, 4 bases at V and 6 bases at J, with 14 bases in the middle. CDR3 sequence: CASSLVGEANEQFF. CDR3 nucleotide sequence: TGTGCCAGCAGCCTGGTCGGGGAGGCCAATGAGCAGTTCTTC.

This clonotype was found many times. J is TRBJ2-1 and V is TRBV5-1; TRBD2 is a possible D gene (6 bases). The germline V gene has CDR1 SGHRS and CDR2 YFSETQ. Between the trimmed V and J ends, which lost 4 bases and 7 bases, there was a span of 18 bases. This CDR3 is built from 15 residues. CDR3 region: CASSPRDLGGNEQFF. CDR3 coding DNA: TGCGCCAGCAGCCCACGGGACCTGGGGGGAAATGAGCAGTTCTTC.

This clonotype occurred a few times. The V and J genes are TRBV9 and TRBJ1-6; no clear D. There are 14 residues in the CDR3. V was trimmed by 5 bases and J by 7 bases, leaving 13 bases between them. CDR1 is SGDLS and CDR2 is YYNGEE in the germline V gene. In nucleotides, the CDR3 is TGTGCCAGCAGTGGGAGTAACACGAATTCACCCCTCCACTTT. Protein product: CASSGSNTNSPLHF.

There are a few counts of this clonotype. The chain combines TRBV12-3 or TRBV12-4 with TRBJ2-1; 8 bases align to TRBD1. The CDR3 has 15 amino acids. V shed 3 bases, J shed 2 bases, and the junction held 3 bases outside the gene matches. Here the CDR3 reads CASSFLQGAYNEQFF. The CDR3 nucleotides are TGTGCCAGCAGTTTCTTACAGGGGGCCTACAATGAGCAGTTCTTC.

The V gene is TRBV7-9, the J gene TRBJ2-3; no reliable D call. V lost 8 bases, J lost 6 bases, and 21 bases lay in between. The germline V gene encodes CDR1 SEHNR and CDR2 FQNEAQ (reference sequence). This CDR3 is built from 15 residues. The DNA of the CDR3 is TGTGCCAGCGCAACCTCCGGAACGGAACTCGATACGCAGTATTTT. It encodes CASATSGTELDTQYF.

The gene calls are TRBV7-3 and TRBJ2-1, with D possibly TRBD1 on 7 matching bases. The germline CDR1 and CDR2 sequences are SGHTA and FQGTGA. The V and J ends lost 5 bases and 8 bases respectively, with 13 bases between them. The CDR3 extends over 13 amino acids. CDR3 sequence: CASSGDREDEQFF. The CDR3 DNA sequence: TGTGCCAGCAGCGGCGACAGGGAGGATGAGCAGTTCTTC.

As regards this clonotype: Possible read error: a much larger clone is one base away. CDR3 bases: TGCGCCAGCAGCTTGGTTGGACAGGGTATCGTGTCCTACGAGCAGTACTTC. Protein sequence: CASSLVGQGIVSYEQYF. The chain carries TRBV5-1 and TRBJ2-7; 8 bases are a match to TRBD1. Trimming cost V 0 bases and J 1 base; bases outside gene matches: 9. The germline gives CDR1 SGHRS, CDR2 YFSETQ. The CDR3 consists of 17 residues.